Each of the 27 T cell receptor beta chains below was sequenced from the same sample in a study of T-cell memory formation after mild COVID-19. TCRdb recomputed calls from the 5' RACE reads with MiXCR, one row per CDR3 protein. The sample consists of 250,000 to 300,000 distinct CDR3 sequences, around 15% of them appearing once. The sample comprised PBMCs or a T cell subset sorted from them (not recorded which). These receptors all stem from a young man who had mild COVID-19 (a few samples of this study predate the infection). Cell type and time point are not known.

This clonotype was observed a handful of times. V is TRBV28 and J is TRBJ2-4; 9 bases match TRBD1. This CDR3 region has 14 residues. The germline gives CDR1 MDHEN, CDR2 SYDVKM. V gave up 3 bases and J gave up 8 bases; unmatched junction bases: 5. CDR3 region: CASSFGDRVHIQYF. The DNA of the CDR3 is TGTGCCAGCAGTTTTGGGGACAGGGTTCACATTCAGTACTTC. The full variable domain, with the rest looked up from reference TRBV28 and TRBJ2-4, is DVKVTQSSRYLVKRTGEKVFLECVQDMDHENMFWYRQDPGLGLRLIYFSYDVKMKEKGDIPEGYSVSREKKERFSLILESASTNQTSMYLCASSFGDRVHIQYFGAGTRLSVL.

The genes are TRBV29-1 and TRBJ2-5, with unresolved D. Germline CDR1 and CDR2: SQVTM and ANQGSEA. The CDR3 spans 13 residues. Trimming left V 3 bases short and J 1 base short, with 9 bases between. The CDR3 DNA follows: TGCAGCGTTGATGGTGGTCCCCAAGAGACCCAGTACTTC. This sequence encodes CSVDGGPQETQYF. Complete variable domain (other parts from reference TRBV29-1 and TRBJ2-5): SAVISQKPSRDICQRGTSLTIQCQVDSQVTMMFWYRQQPGQSLTLIATANQGSEATYESGFVIDKFPISRPNLTFSTLTVSNMSPEDSSIYLCSVDGGPQETQYFGPGTRLLVL.

This clonotype was recorded a few times. V and J are TRBV12-3 or TRBV12-4 and TRBJ2-5, with 8 bases lining up with TRBD2. V dropped 5 bases and J dropped 4; count of bases not matched to a gene: 3. This CDR3 is built from 13 residues. This chain's CDR3 is CASSTSGGETQYF. The DNA for the CDR3 is TGTGCCAGCAGTACGAGCGGGGGAGAGACCCAGTACTTC.

The V gene is TRBV27, the J gene TRBJ2-7; TRBD2 matches 7 bases. The CDR3 consists of 13 residues. Losses at the gene ends were 4 bases for V and 2 bases for J; bases not matched to a gene: 2. The germline V gene encodes CDR1 MNHEY and CDR2 SMNVEV (reference sequence). The CDR3 DNA is TGTGCCAGCAGTTCCCGGGGGGCCTACGAGCAGTACTTC. It translates to CASSSRGAYEQYF.

This chain links TRBV3-1 with TRBJ2-1, with no clear D. CDR1 and CDR2 from the germline V gene are LGHDT and YNNKEL (reference sequence). V was clipped by 3 bases and J by 9 bases, with 9 bases between them. The length of the CDR3 is 12 residues. CDR3 nucleotide sequence: TGTGCCAGCAGCCAGGCCGTTGGTGAGCAGTTCTTC. Its translation is CASSQAVGEQFF.

The chain uses TRBV4-2 and TRBJ1-2; 7 nucleotides line up with TRBD1. Trimming at V came to 0 bases and at J to 4 bases, leaving 8 bases not matched to a gene. CDR1 LGHNA and CDR2 YNFKEQ come from the germline V gene. The CDR3 runs to 16 residues. CDR3 amino acids: CASSQDLAGGTYGYTF. As DNA, the CDR3 is TGTGCCAGCAGCCAAGATCTGGCAGGGGGGACCTATGGCTACACCTTC.

This clonotype was recorded at least ten times. The chain combines TRBV11-2 with TRBJ1-2, with D perhaps TRBD1 (6 bases). CDR1 is SGHAT and CDR2 is FQNNGV in the germline V gene. V was trimmed by 0 bases and J by 4 bases, leaving 9 bases between them. The CDR3 contains 14 residues. The CDR3 protein is CASSLDQGSYGYTF. The CDR3 nucleotides are TGTGCCAGCAGCTTAGATCAGGGGAGCTATGGCTACACCTTC.

This clonotype has only a few counts. V is TRBV9 and J is TRBJ2-1; 9 positions match TRBD2. The germline V gene has CDR1 SGDLS and CDR2 YYNGEE. This CDR3 contains 12 residues. The V segment lost 3 bases and the J segment 9 bases; nucleotides outside the gene matches: 1. This CDR3 reads CASSASGVEQFF. The CDR3 nucleotides are TGTGCCAGCAGCGCTAGCGGGGTTGAGCAGTTCTTC.

The V call is TRBV5-5, the J call TRBJ1-1; D is undetermined. The CDR3 sequence is 14 residues long. Germline CDR1 is SGHKS and CDR2 is YYEKEE (reference sequence). V shed 4 bases and J shed 3 bases, with 13 bases lying between them. The CDR3 loop reads CASSPPGGYTEAFF. As DNA, the CDR3 is TGTGCCAGCAGCCCCCCCGGAGGGTACACTGAAGCTTTCTTT.

This clonotype was found many times. The rearrangement joins TRBV12-3 or TRBV12-4 to TRBJ2-7; D is possibly TRBD1 (5 bases). Trimming removed 5 bases from V and 3 bases from J, with 11 bases in between. There are 13 residues in the CDR3. CDR3 protein: CASSPGHLYEQYF. CDR3 coding DNA: TGTGCCAGCAGTCCAGGACACCTCTACGAGCAGTACTTC.

This clonotype was picked up a small number of times. The gene calls are TRBV19 and TRBJ2-1, with TRBD2 as a possible D gene (5 bases). This CDR3 spans 15 amino acids. V shed 5 bases and J shed 5 bases, with 16 bases lying between them. The V gene's germline CDR1 is LNHDA and CDR2 SQIVND (reference sequence). The CDR3 loop reads CASSWVGRGHNEQFF. The CDR3 DNA is TGTGCCAGTAGTTGGGTTGGGAGAGGGCACAATGAGCAGTTCTTC.

The chain couples TRBV4-3 to TRBJ2-4; TRBD1 agrees at 9 bases. V was pared by 3 bases and J by 7 bases, with 1 base of the junction left unmatched. From germline, CDR1 is LGHNA and CDR2 YSLEER. The CDR3 totals 13 residues. For the CDR3, the DNA is TGCGCCAGCAGCCACGGACAGGGGAACATTCAGTACTTC. Translated, it gives CASSHGQGNIQYF.

This clonotype was found a few times. The chain carries TRBV27 and TRBJ2-7; D ambiguous. CDR3 length: 13 amino acids. Trimming shortened V by 3 bases and J by 1 base, and 7 bases separated the two germline ends. CDR1 MNHEY and CDR2 SMNVEV come from the germline V gene (reference sequence). In DNA form, the CDR3 reads TGTGCCAGCAGTTTTTCCCCTTCCTACGAGCAGTACGTC. Its protein product is CASSFSPSYEQYV.

V and J are TRBV5-1 and TRBJ1-2; 9 positions agree with TRBD1. The CDR3 sequence is 15 residues long. V dropped 4 bases and J dropped 5; count of bases not matched to a gene: 9. Germline assignment: CDR1 SGHRS and CDR2 YFSETQ. The CDR3 spells CASSPQDGTGYGYTF. In nucleotides, the CDR3 is TGCGCCAGCAGCCCACAGGACGGGACAGGGTATGGCTACACCTTC.

This clonotype was recorded a few times. This chain uses TRBV7-9 with TRBJ2-7, with D possibly being TRBD1 (6 bases). V was pared by 2 bases and J by 2 bases, with 10 bases between. The CDR3 is 14 amino acids. CDR1 SEHNR and CDR2 FQNEAQ come from the germline V gene (reference sequence). The CDR3, as DNA: TGTGCCAGCAGCTTATTACAGGGACCCTACGAGCAGTACTTC. Translation gives CASSLLQGPYEQYF.

This clonotype came up a few times. The rearrangement uses TRBV11-2 and TRBJ2-3, with 7 nucleotides matching TRBD2. V shed 5 bases and J 5 bases; nucleotides not matched to a gene: 10. The CDR3 consists of 15 residues. Germline values: CDR1 SGHAT, CDR2 FQNNGV. The CDR3 bases are TGTGCCAGCAGCCGACAGCGGGGTGGCGGAGATACGCAGTATTTT. Amino acid sequence: CASSRQRGGGDTQYF.

This clonotype was seen a few times. The chain carries TRBV5-1 and TRBJ2-7, with D perhaps matching TRBD1 (5 bases). The CDR3 sequence is 14 residues long. Deletions cut 0 bases from V and 1 base from J, with 8 bases between. Per germline, CDR1 SGHRS and CDR2 YFSETQ. For the CDR3, the DNA is TGCGCCAGCAGCTTGGTGGCAGGGTCCTACGAGCAGTACGTC. Protein sequence: CASSLVAGSYEQYV.

This clonotype turned up a few times. This rearrangement joins TRBV15 to TRBJ1-2; 9 nucleotides match TRBD1. The CDR3 is made up of 15 amino acids. V shed 1 base and J 8 bases; nucleotides not matched to a gene: 8. The germline gives CDR1 LNHNV, CDR2 YYDKDF (reference sequence). CDR3 nucleotide sequence: TGTGCCACCAGCAGAGTTCCGGGACAGGGATTAGGCTACACCTTC. The encoded protein is CATSRVPGQGLGYTF. The full variable domain, in which reference TRBV15 and TRBJ1-2 provide the parts outside the CDR3, is DAMVIQNPRYQVTQFGKPVTLSCSQTLNHNVMYWYQQKSSQAPKLLFHYYDKDFNNEADTPDNFQSRRPNTSFCFLDIRSPGLGDTAMYLCATSRVPGQGLGYTFGSGTRLTVV.

The chain has TRBV3-1 and TRBJ1-6; D might be TRBD1 (5 bases). Germline values: CDR1 LGHDT, CDR2 YNNKEL (reference sequence). Trimming took 6 bases from V and 5 from J, leaving 20 bases between them. CDR3 length: 17 amino acids. CDR3 region: CASRGRAMAADNSPLHF. The CDR3 nucleotides are TGTGCCAGCAGGGGCAGGGCCATGGCCGCGGATAATTCACCCCTCCACTTT.

There are a few counts of this clonotype. This chain uses TRBV6-2 or TRBV6-3 with TRBJ2-7; the D gene is possibly TRBD2 (6 bases). Germline V lookup: CDR1 MNHEY, CDR2 SVGEGT. The CDR3 length is 13 residues. Trimming took 6 bases from V and 3 from J, leaving 12 bases between them. CDR3 loop: CASSRLGGYEQYV. CDR3 DNA sequence: TGTGCCAGCAGCCGCCTGGGGGGCTACGAGCAGTACGTC.

The rearrangement joins TRBV5-1 to TRBJ2-4; D call uncertain. This CDR3 is 16 amino acids long. Trimming took 0 bases from V and 1 from J, leaving 11 bases between them. The germline CDR1 and CDR2 sequences are SGHRS and YFSETQ. In DNA form, the CDR3 reads TGCGCCAGCAGCTTGGCCACGGCTGCCGCCAAAAACATTCAGTACTTC. Translation: CASSLATAAAKNIQYF.

The chain combines TRBV3-1 with TRBJ2-1; D is unresolved. The V end was cut by 9 bases, the J end by 5 bases, with 11 bases between. CDR3 size: 12 residues. Germline assignment: CDR1 LGHDT and CDR2 YNNKEL (reference sequence). CDR3 bases: TGTGCCAGTTCCGCCAGAAACAATGAGCAGTTCTTC. Amino acids: CASSARNNEQFF.

V usage is TRBV3-1 and J usage is TRBJ1-1; no clear D gene. Trimming took 1 base from V and 5 from J, leaving 8 bases between them. Per germline, CDR1 LGHDT and CDR2 YNNKEL (reference sequence). The CDR3 covers 13 residues. The chain's CDR3 is CASSQGRRTEAFF. The CDR3 bases are TGTGCCAGCAGCCAAGGACGGAGAACTGAAGCTTTCTTT.

In its sample, this clonotype was seen a few times. V gene TRBV20-1 combines with J gene TRBJ1-1; weak D call: TRBD1 (6 bases). This CDR3 comprises 13 residues. V was pared by 5 bases and J by 6 bases, with 16 bases between. Germline CDR1 and CDR2: DFQATT and SNEGSKA (reference sequence). The CDR3 protein is CSAQDSSGAEAFF. In DNA form, the CDR3 reads TGCAGTGCTCAGGACAGCTCTGGGGCTGAAGCTTTCTTT.

This clonotype was recorded many times. The rearrangement uses TRBV6-5 and TRBJ2-7; D is unclear. The germline V gene encodes CDR1 MNHEY and CDR2 SVGAGI. The CDR3 has 14 amino acids. With 0 bases removed from V and 2 bases from J, the gap between germline ends came to 8 bases. The CDR3 reads CASSYSRATYEQYF. As DNA, the CDR3 is TGTGCCAGCAGTTACTCTCGGGCTACCTACGAGCAGTACTTC.

This chain links TRBV5-4 with TRBJ2-1; 9 bases are shared with TRBD1. V lost 0 bases to trimming and J lost 6 bases; unmatched junction nucleotides: 7. CDR1 and CDR2 (germline): SGHNT, YYREEE (reference sequence). This CDR3 is 16 amino acids long. The CDR3 region is CASSLEPGQGGNEQFF. CDR3 bases: TGTGCCAGCAGCTTGGAACCGGGACAGGGAGGCAATGAGCAGTTCTTC.

This clonotype occurred a few times. The chain recombines TRBV10-3 with TRBJ2-4; possibly TRBD1 for D (6 bases). V shed 3 bases and J shed 0 bases, with 9 bases lying between them. Germline V CDR1 and CDR2: ENHRY, SYGVKD. The CDR3 is 15 residues long. CDR3 sequence reads: CAISETGLAKNIQYF. CDR3 coding DNA: TGTGCCATCAGTGAAACAGGGCTAGCCAAAAACATTCAGTACTTC.